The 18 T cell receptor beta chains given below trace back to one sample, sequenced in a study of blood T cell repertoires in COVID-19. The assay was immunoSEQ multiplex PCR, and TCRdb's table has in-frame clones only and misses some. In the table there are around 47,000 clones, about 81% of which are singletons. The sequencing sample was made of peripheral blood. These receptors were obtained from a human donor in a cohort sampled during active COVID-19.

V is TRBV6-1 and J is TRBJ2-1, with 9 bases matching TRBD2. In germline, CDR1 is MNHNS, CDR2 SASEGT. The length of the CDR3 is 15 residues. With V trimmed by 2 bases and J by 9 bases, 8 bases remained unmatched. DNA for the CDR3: TGTGCCAGCAGTGAAACGGCTAGCGGGGTGGGTGAGCAGTTCTTC. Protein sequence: CASSETASGVGEQFF.

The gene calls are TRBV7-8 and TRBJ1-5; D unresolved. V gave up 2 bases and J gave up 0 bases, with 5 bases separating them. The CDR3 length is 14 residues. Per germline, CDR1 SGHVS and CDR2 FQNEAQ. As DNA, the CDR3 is TGTGCCAGCAGCTTACAGAATAGCAATCAGCCCCAGCATTTT. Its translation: CASSLQNSNQPQHF.

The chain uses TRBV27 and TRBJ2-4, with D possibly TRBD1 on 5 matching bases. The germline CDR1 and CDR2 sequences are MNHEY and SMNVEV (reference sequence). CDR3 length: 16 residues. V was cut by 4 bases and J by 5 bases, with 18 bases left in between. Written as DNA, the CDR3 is TGTGCCAGCAGTTGGGCCCTGACAGTCAGACAAAACATTCAGTACTTC. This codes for CASSWALTVRQNIQYF.

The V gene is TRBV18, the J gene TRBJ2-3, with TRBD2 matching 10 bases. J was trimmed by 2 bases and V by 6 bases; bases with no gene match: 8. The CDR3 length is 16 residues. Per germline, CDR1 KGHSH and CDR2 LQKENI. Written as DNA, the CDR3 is TGTGCCAGCTCGCATAAGCGGGGGGGACACACAGATACGCAGTATTTT. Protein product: CASSHKRGGHTDTQYF.

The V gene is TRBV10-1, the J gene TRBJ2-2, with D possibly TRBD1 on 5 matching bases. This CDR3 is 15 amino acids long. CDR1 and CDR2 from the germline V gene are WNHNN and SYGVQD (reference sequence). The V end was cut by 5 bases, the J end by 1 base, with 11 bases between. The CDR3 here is CASSKTTVNTGELFF. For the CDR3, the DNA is TGCGCCAGCAGTAAAACGACAGTGAACACCGGGGAGCTGTTTTTT.

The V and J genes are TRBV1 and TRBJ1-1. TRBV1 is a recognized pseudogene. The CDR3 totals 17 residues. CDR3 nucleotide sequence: TGCACCAGCAGCCAAGACGAGTTCCGGAGAATGAACACTGAAGCTTTCTTT. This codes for CTSSQDEFRRMNTEAFF.

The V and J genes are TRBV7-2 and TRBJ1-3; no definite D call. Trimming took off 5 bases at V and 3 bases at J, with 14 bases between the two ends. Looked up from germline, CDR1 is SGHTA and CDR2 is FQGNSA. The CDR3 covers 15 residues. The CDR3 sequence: CASSPIGGYGNTIYF. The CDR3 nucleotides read TGTGCCAGCAGCCCAATTGGAGGATATGGAAACACCATATATTTT.

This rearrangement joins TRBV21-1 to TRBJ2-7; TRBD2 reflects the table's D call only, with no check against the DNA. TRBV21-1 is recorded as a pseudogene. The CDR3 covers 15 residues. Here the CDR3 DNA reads TGTGCCAGCAGCAAAGAGGGGGTACTAGCGGACGAGCAGTACGTC. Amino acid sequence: CASSKEGVLADEQYV.

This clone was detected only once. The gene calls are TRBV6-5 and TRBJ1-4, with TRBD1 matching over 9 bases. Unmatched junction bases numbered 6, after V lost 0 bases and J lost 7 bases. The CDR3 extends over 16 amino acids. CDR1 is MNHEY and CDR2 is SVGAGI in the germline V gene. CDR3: CASSYSKGTGSEKLFF. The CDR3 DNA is TGTGCCAGCAGTTACTCAAAGGGGACAGGGAGTGAAAAACTGTTTTTT.

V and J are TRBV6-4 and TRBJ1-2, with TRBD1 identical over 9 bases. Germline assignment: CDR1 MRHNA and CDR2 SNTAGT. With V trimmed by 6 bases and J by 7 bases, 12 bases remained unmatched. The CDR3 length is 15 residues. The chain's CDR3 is CASRPNPTGGAGYTF. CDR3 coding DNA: TGTGCCAGCAGACCAAATCCGACAGGGGGAGCTGGCTACACCTTC.

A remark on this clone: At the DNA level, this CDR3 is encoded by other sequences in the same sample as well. The CDR3 region is CASSFGGNTEAFF. As DNA, the CDR3 is TGTGCCAGCAGTTTCGGAGGGAACACTGAAGCTTTCTTT. The chain combines TRBV12-3 or TRBV12-4 with TRBJ1-1; no definite D call. The V and J ends lost 3 bases and 1 base respectively, with 6 bases between them. CDR3 size: 13 residues.

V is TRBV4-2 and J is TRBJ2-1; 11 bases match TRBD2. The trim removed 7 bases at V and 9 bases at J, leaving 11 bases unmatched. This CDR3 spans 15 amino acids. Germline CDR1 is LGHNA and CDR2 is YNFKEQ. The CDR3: CASISLSGGAGEQFF. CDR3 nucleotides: TGTGCCAGCATCTCTCTTAGCGGGGGGGCGGGTGAGCAGTTCTTC.

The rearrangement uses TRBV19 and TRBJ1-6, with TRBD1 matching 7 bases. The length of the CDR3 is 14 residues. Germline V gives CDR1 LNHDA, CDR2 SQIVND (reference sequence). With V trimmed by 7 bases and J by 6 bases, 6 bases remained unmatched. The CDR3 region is CASNSQGGNSPLHF. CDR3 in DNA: TGTGCCAGTAATAGTCAGGGGGGTAATTCACCCCTCCACTTT.

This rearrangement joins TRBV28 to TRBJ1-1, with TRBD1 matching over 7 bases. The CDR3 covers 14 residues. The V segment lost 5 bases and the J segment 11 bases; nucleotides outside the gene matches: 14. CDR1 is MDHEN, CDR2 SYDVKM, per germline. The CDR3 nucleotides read TGTGCCAGCAGTCCATCGACAGGGTTATCGTCGGCTTTCTTT. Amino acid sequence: CASSPSTGLSSAFF. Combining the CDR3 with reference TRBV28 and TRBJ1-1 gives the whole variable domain DVKVTQSSRYLVKRTGEKVFLECVQDMDHENMFWYRQDPGLGLRLIYFSYDVKMKEKGDIPEGYSVSREKKERFSLILESASTNQTSMYLCASSPSTGLSSAFFGQGTRLTVV.

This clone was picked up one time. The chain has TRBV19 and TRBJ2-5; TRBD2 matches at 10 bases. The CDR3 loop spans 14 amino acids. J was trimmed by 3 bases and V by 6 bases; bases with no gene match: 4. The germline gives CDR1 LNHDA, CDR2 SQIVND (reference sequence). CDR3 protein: CASSPSGGEETQYF. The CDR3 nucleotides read TGTGCCAGTAGCCCAAGCGGGGGGGAAGAGACCCAGTACTTC.

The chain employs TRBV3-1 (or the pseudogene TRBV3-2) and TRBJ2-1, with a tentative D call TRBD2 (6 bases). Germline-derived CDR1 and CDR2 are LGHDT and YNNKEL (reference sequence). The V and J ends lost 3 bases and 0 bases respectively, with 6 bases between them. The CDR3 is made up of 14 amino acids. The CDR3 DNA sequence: TGTGCCAGCAGCCAGGGGGGCTCCTACAATGAGCAGTTCTTC. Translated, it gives CASSQGGSYNEQFF.

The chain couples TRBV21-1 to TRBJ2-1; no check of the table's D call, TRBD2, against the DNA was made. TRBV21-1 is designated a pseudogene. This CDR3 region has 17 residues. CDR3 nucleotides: TGTGCCAGCAGCCGATCGCTGGCGGGAAAGAGTTTCAATGAGCAGTTCTTC. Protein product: CASSRSLAGKSFNEQFF.

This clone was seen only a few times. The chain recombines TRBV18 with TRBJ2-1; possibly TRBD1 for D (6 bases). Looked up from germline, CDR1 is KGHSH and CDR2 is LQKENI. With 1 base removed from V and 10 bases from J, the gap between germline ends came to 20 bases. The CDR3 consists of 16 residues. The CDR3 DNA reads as TGTGCCAGCTCACCACTCGGTCCAGGGGTCGCGGAGGAGCAGTTCTTC. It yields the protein CASSPLGPGVAEEQFF.